These 9 T cell receptor beta chains came from one sample sequenced in a study of CD8+ T cells in alopecia areata. Sequencing relied on a cDNA template that was reverse transcribed from extracted RNA. Clones were sequenced by immunoSEQ multiplex PCR, and TCRdb holds only the in-frame ones, with some missing. The sample lists fewer than 200,000 clones, about 60% occurring once. The material was CD4+ T cells sorted from blood, obtained at week 0. These receptors originate from a human donor with alopecia areata.

This clone was recorded once. The CDR3: CATIGPGTDTQYF. CDR3 coding DNA: TGTGCCACAATAGGGCCCGGCACAGATACGCAGTATTTT. The V and J genes are TRBV6-5 and TRBJ2-3; D not certain. Germline assignment: CDR1 MNHEY and CDR2 SVGAGI. The CDR3 spans 13 residues. The V end lost 10 bases, the J end lost 1 base, and 12 bases lay between the germline ends.

The genes are TRBV30 and TRBJ1-2; D is perhaps TRBD1 (6 bases). CDR3 length: 12 amino acids. V was cut by 2 bases and J by 7 bases, with 11 bases left in between. CDR1 is GTSNPN, CDR2 SVGIG, per germline (reference sequence). Written as DNA, the CDR3 is TGTGCCTGGAGTCCAGGGGTTCCTGGCTACACCTTC. It specifies CAWSPGVPGYTF.

The J gene is TRBJ1-6, the V gene TRBV1. TRBV1 is a pseudogene locus. The CDR3 is 16 residues long. The CDR3 DNA is TGCACCAGCAGCGGCGGCGACGGCTCCTATAATACACCCCTCCACTTT. Its translation: CTSSGGDGSYNTPLHF.

The CDR3 here is CASSQGLLAGEETQYF. CDR3 DNA sequence: TGTGCCAGCAGCCAAGGCCTACTAGCGGGGGAAGAGACCCAGTACTTC. The rearrangement links TRBV4-2 to TRBJ2-5; 11 bases map to TRBD2. Germline assignment: CDR1 LGHNA and CDR2 YNFKEQ. This CDR3 spans 16 amino acids. Trimming cost V 1 base and J 3 bases; bases outside gene matches: 4.

This clone was detected only a few times. The chain employs TRBV5-1 and TRBJ2-1; the match to TRBD2 covers 14 bases. The germline V gene has CDR1 SGHRS and CDR2 YFSETQ. After removal of 4 bases from V and 11 bases from J, the junction contained 5 bases not matched to a gene. CDR3 length: 14 amino acids. The CDR3 bases are TGCGCCAGCAGCCGGGGACTAGCGGGGGACCAGCAGTTCTTC. Protein sequence: CASSRGLAGDQQFF.

The chain recombines TRBV15 with TRBJ2-2; no clear D gene. Germline CDR1 and CDR2: LNHNV and YYDKDF (reference sequence). The CDR3 totals 15 residues. With 4 bases removed from V and 1 base from J, the gap between germline ends came to 10 bases. The CDR3 DNA reads TGTGCCACCAGCAAGTTTGCAGGGAACACCGGGGAGCTGTTTTTT. It yields the protein CATSKFAGNTGELFF.

This clone was detected only once. This chain connects TRBV15 to TRBJ2-5, with 10 bases that match TRBD2. Losses at the gene ends were 4 bases for V and 4 bases for J; bases not matched to a gene: 6. The CDR3 consists of 15 residues. Germline V gene sequence: CDR1 LNHNV, CDR2 YYDKDF (reference sequence). In DNA, the CDR3 is TGTGCCACCAGCACTCAACTAGCGGGGTTAGAGACCCAGTACTTC. Encoded protein: CATSTQLAGLETQYF.

This sequence joins TRBV30 and TRBJ2-3, with a weak D call TRBD2 (5 bases). CDR3 length: 16 amino acids. Looked up from germline, CDR1 is GTSNPN and CDR2 is SVGIG (reference sequence). The germline V and J ends were trimmed by 7 bases and 0 bases, with 20 bases remaining between them. CDR3 nucleotide sequence: TGTGCCTCGACATTTTCCCGGGGAACTAGCACAGATACGCAGTATTTT. This gives the protein CASTFSRGTSTDTQYF.

This sequence joins TRBV28 and TRBJ1-5; D possibly corresponds to TRBD1 (5 bases). The CDR3 sequence is 14 residues long. The V gene lost 6 bases and the J gene lost 7 bases, with 16 bases spanning the gap. Germline lookup yields CDR1 MDHEN and CDR2 SYDVKM. CDR3 bases: TGTGCCAGCAGCGCGGTGCGGGGCAGGCAGCCCCAGCATTTT. Encoded protein: CASSAVRGRQPQHF.